What follows describes a single T cell receptor (beta chain). Its antigen remains undetermined. No base quality values were provided; no much bigger clone lies one nucleotide off. Systemically healthy Caucasian individuals from Russia, some 36 in total and aged about 6 to 90 years, were included as donors. Roughly 11 milliliters of peripheral blood were drawn from each donor into EDTA-treated Vacutainer tubes. Ficoll-Paque density-gradient centrifugation was used to isolate PBMCs, with at least 7 million per sample. Trizol reagent was used to extract total RNA from PBMCs, with at least 6 micrograms per sample. Naive CD45RAhigh/CD27high T cell percentages were measured by flow cytometry on a PBMC aliquot from every donor. The library was generated by 5' RACE. The listed sequencing device is Illumina HiSeq 2500. A second PCR of roughly 6 to 11 cycles was run with a J-beta primer mix and a sample-barcoded 5' primer. Each TCR beta cDNA molecule received a unique molecular identifier from a template-switch 5' adaptor carrying 12 random nucleotides. Each sample yielded at least 3 million CDR3-containing paired-end reads. All of the RNA was converted into first-strand cDNA using the Mint cDNA synthesis kit, with a TRBC-specific oligonucleotide serving as the primer. After uracil-DNA glycosylase treatment, a first 18-cycle PCR used universal primers M1SS and BC2_uni_R on all cDNA. As for how the authors treated the data: Normalization of each sample was performed by random selection of 1 million high-quality reads, each carrying a distinct molecular identifier. Reads with shared molecular identifiers were discarded instead of being binned into consensus sequences. CDR3 identification, clonotype clustering and error correction used MiTCR with a Q25 quality threshold and the strictest error-elimination algorithm. Lower-bound total TCR beta diversity was estimated with a nonparametric unseen species model using Euler transformation. TCRdb ran its own pipeline on the public reads, namely fastp trimming at Q25 and MiXCR clone calling, and kept in-frame beta chains. Identical CDR3 proteins give one entry, which carries the most common genes and DNA. The V and J calls come from TCRdb's annotation, not from the publication. This sample gives hundreds of thousands of distinct CDR3 sequences in total; about half of them show up just once. Roughly 30% of the sample comes from the top ten.

The data are from a study of blood T cells in healthy people across ages (dated by TCRdb to the mid-2010s). Background on the whole study: In model experiments, roughly one uniquely barcoded TCR beta cDNA molecule per two T cells was captured by template switching. Using deep sequencing normalized with unique cDNA molecular identifiers, the study measured how TCR beta repertoire diversity changes with age. To avoid experimental bias, donors of different ages were distributed randomly across sequencing lanes. Two additional independent replicas of 1 million unique cDNA reads from the same blood draw were analyzed for two donors (one aged 18 to 29 and one aged 80 or older). Four age groups were formed from the donors: young (average roughly 15 years), middle-aged (around 40), aged (62) and long-lived (around 82).

Relative to germline, V is missing 2 bases and J is missing 3 bases, with 10 bases of the junction outside any gene match. The CDR3 measures 16 amino acids from cysteine to phenylalanine. The sequence is cut down to CDR3 DNA, 48 bases in frame from base 1. The CDR1 and CDR2 encoded by the germline V gene are MNHEY and SVGEGT. Study-wide conclusions, independent of this receptor: There was a strong correlation between observed TCR beta diversity and the percentage of naive T cells measured by flow cytometry. Observed TCR beta diversity per million T cells fell roughly linearly with age, and a significant reduction was already apparent by age roughly 41. Because profiling used bulk unsorted PBMCs, naive and antigen-experienced compartments could not be compared conclusively. Estimates of total diversity based on one million sequenced T cells were regarded as lower bounds and as underestimates. Compared with the aged group, the long-lived group had more naive CD4+ T cells, fewer expanded clones and increased TCR diversity, a pattern suggesting age selection. Donor CMV infection status was unknown, potentially confounding age-related changes in expanded clonotypes.

This sequence originates from a woman aged 55-75 years in good health. The receptor chain draws on TRBV6-2 or TRBV6-3 and TRBJ2-7; 7 bases in the middle match TRBD2. Sequencing input: blood. Here is the DNA: TGTGCCAGCAGTTACCCTTGGGCGGGAGCTGGCTACGAGCAGTACTTC. Translated, this gives CASSYPWAGAGYEQYF.